This T cell receptor beta chain was observed in a study of T cell responses to AZD1222 COVID-19 vaccine. Repertoires were generated with immunoSEQ multiplex PCR, while TCRdb's copy carries only in-frame clones and drops some. The table records approximately 120,000 clones, 88% of them present only once. Germline V gene sequence: CDR1 SEHNR, CDR2 FQNEAQ (reference sequence). V lost 4 bases and J lost 3, with 9 bases in between. The CDR3 is made up of 14 amino acids. A remark on this clone: Its antigen is currently unknown.

Regarding the study as a whole: Donors were mostly white British, more females; clonal diversity possibly underestimated. Just a handful of AZD1222 recipients tested seropositive at baseline. CD4 TCRs associated with vaccination spanned spike, dominating at 160-218 and 743-854.

The starting material was peripheral blood, obtained on day 0 of MenACWY control vaccination. This clonotype originated in an adult in good health. The gene calls are TRBV7-9 and TRBJ2-2; unclear D gene. CDR3 DNA: TGTGCCAGCAGCTATAACAGAGACACCGGGGAGCTGTTTTTT. It codes for CASSYNRDTGELFF.